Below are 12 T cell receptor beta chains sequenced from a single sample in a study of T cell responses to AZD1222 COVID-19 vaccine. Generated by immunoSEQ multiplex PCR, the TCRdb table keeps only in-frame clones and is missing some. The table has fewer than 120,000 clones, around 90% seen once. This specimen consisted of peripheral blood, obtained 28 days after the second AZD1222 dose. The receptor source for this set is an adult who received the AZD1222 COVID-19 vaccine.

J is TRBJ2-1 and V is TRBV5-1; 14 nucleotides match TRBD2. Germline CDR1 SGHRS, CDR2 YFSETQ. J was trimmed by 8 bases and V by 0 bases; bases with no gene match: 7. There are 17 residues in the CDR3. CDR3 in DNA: TGCGCCAGCAGCTTGGCGGCGACTAGCGGGGGGGCACATGAGCAGTTCTTC. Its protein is CASSLAATSGGAHEQFF.

The CDR3 DNA sequence: TGTGCCAGCAGCCAAAGTCCGGGGGGCTACACCTTC. Its translation is CASSQSPGGYTF. This chain joins TRBV3-1 (or the pseudogene TRBV3-2) and TRBJ1-2; D unclear. Deletions cut 2 bases from V and 8 bases from J, with 9 bases between. This CDR3 comprises 12 residues. Per the germline V gene, CDR1 is LGHDT and CDR2 is YNNKEL (reference sequence).

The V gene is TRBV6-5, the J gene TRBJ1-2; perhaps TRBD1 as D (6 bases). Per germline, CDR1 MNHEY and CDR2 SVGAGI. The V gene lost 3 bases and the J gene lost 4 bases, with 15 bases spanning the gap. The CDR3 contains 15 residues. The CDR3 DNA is TGTGCCAGCAGTTATCAGGCAGGGGCCAGCTATGGCTACACCTTC. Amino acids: CASSYQAGASYGYTF.

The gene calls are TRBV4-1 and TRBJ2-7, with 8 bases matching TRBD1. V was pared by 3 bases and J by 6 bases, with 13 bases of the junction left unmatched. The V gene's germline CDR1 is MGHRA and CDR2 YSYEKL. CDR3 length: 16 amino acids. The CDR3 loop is CASSHILGQGISEQYF. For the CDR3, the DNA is TGCGCCAGCAGCCACATCCTAGGACAGGGTATCTCCGAGCAGTACTTC.

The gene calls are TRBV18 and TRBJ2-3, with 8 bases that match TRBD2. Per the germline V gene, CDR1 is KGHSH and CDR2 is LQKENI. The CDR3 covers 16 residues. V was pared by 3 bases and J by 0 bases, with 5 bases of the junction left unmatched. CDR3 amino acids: CASSPFQRGSTDTQYF. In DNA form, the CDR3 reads TGTGCCAGCTCACCTTTCCAGCGGGGGAGCACAGATACGCAGTATTTT.

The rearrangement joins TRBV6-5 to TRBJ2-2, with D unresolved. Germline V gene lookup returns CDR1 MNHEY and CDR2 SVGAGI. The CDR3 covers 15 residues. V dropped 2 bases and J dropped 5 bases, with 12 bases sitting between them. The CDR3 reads CASSYRAGQTGELFF. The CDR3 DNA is TGTGCCAGCAGTTACAGGGCAGGCCAAACCGGGGAGCTGTTTTTT.

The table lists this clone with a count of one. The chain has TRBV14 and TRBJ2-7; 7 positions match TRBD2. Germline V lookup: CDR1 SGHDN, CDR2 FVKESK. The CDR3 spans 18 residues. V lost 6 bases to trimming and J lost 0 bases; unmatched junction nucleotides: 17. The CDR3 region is CASSHIYFEAGNSYEQYF. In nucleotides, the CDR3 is TGTGCCAGCAGTCACATCTATTTTGAAGCGGGAAACTCCTACGAGCAGTACTTC.

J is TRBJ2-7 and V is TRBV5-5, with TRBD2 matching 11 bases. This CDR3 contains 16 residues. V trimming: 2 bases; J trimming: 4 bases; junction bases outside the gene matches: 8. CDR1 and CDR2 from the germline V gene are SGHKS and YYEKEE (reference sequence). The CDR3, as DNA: TGTGCCAGCAGCTTCAAAGCCGGGACTAGCGGTTACGAGCAGTACTTC. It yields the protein CASSFKAGTSGYEQYF. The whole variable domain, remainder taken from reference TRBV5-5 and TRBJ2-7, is DAGVTQSPTHLIKTRGQQVTLRCSPISGHKSVSWYQQVLGQGPQFIFQYYEKEERGRGNFPDRFSARQFPNYSSELNVNALLLGDSALYLCASSFKAGTSGYEQYFGPGTRLTVT.

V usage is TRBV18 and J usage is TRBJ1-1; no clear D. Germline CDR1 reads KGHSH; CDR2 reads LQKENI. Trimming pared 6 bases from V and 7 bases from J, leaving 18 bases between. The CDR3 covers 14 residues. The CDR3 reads CASSFRAPRGEAFF. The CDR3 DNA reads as TGTGCCAGCTCGTTTCGGGCGCCTCGGGGTGAAGCTTTCTTT.

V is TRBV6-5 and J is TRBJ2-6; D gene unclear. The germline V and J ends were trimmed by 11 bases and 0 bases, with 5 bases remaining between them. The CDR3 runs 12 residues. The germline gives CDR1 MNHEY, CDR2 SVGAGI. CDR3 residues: CAGSSGANVLTF. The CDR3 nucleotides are TGTGCCGGAAGCTCTGGGGCCAACGTCCTGACTTTC.

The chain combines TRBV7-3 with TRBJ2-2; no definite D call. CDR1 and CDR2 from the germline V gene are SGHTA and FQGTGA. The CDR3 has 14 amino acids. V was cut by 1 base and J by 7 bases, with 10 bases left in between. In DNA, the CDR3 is TGTGCCAGCAGCTTAAGTATAACGAGCGGGGAGCTGTTTTTT. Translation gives CASSLSITSGELFF.

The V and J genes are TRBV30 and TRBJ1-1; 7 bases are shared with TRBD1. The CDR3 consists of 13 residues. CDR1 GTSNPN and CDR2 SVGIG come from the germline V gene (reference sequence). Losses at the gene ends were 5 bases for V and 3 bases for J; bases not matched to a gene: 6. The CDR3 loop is CAWSRQGDTEAFF. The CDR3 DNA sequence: TGTGCCTGGTCCCGTCAGGGGGACACTGAAGCTTTCTTT.